One sample yielded the 20 T cell receptor beta chains listed below, sequenced in a study of T cells in women clearing cervical HPV infection (dated by TCRdb to the late 2010s). The library was generated by the immunoSEQ multiplex PCR assay. TCRdb provides this immuneACCESS table in a form limited to in-frame rearrangements. Some clones are lacking; in checked studies, under half of them reflect an unresolved V gene, and why the rest are absent is not known. The table for this sample shows 15,000 to 20,000 clones. The ten largest account for about 10% of the sample. Sequencing was performed on blood buffy coat. The source of these receptors is a woman between 18 and 70 years old with a cervical HPV16 infection that either progressed to CIN3+ or cleared (not recorded which).

In regard to this clone: The missing CDR3 end, 3 residues past where the read stops, is filled in from the germline J gene. The chain couples TRBV19 to TRBJ2-7; TRBD2 agrees at 11 bases. The J segment lost 6 bases and the V segment lost 6 bases, leaving 13 bases of the junction unmatched. The CDR3 sequence is 16 residues long. CDR1 is LNHDA and CDR2 is SQIVND in the germline V gene (reference sequence). CDR3 sequence reads: CASRTSGTGTGGEQYF. The DNA read from the CDR3 is TGTGCCAGTAGGACTAGCGGGACGGGTACGGGGGGCGAG.

About this clone: The CDR3 end falls 3 residues outside the read, so it is completed with the germline J gene. The gene calls are TRBV7-3 and TRBJ1-4; 8 nucleotides align to TRBD1. The CDR3 is 19 residues long. J was trimmed by 4 bases and V by 1 base; bases with no gene match: 14. Germline V CDR1 and CDR2: SGHTA, FQGTGA. This CDR3 is CASSLNRPQGAGDNEKLFF. The sequenced part of the CDR3 DNA is TGTGCCAGCAGCTTAAATCGACCCCAGGGGGCAGGCGATAATGAAAAA.

A note on this clone: With the read ending 3 residues before the CDR3 end, the germline J gene is used to fill in that end. The rearrangement uses TRBV19 and TRBJ2-5; 7 bases line up with TRBD1. With 7 bases clipped from V and 3 bases from J, the junction kept 2 bases outside the gene matches. The CDR3 spans 12 residues. Germline assignment: CDR1 LNHDA and CDR2 SQIVND (reference sequence). This CDR3 reads CASIGTEETQYF. The sequenced part of the CDR3 DNA is TGTGCCAGTATCGGGACAGAAGAGACC.

To note about this clone: The DNA ends 3 residues before the CDR3 does, and the rest of the CDR3 is filled in from the germline J gene. V is TRBV7-9 and J is TRBJ2-1; D is possibly TRBD1 (7 bases). The CDR3 runs 15 residues. Germline V lookup: CDR1 SEHNR, CDR2 FQNEAQ (reference sequence). V lost 3 bases, J lost 4 bases, and 13 bases lay in between. The sequenced CDR3 bases are TGTGCCAGCAGCTTGGGAGGACAGGTATACAATGAG. Encoded protein: CASSLGGQVYNE. The full-length CDR3 reads as CASSLGGQVYNEQFF.

Regarding this clone: The read ends 3 residues before the CDR3 terminus; that terminus is restored from the germline J gene. Other DNA sequences within the sample encode an identical CDR3. J is TRBJ1-3 and V is TRBV14; 9 bases align to TRBD1. V was pared by 1 base and J by 2 bases, with 0 bases of the junction left unmatched. The germline V gene has CDR1 SGHDN and CDR2 FVKESK. The CDR3 contains 15 residues. The covered CDR3 bases are TGTGCCAGCAGCCAAGGACAGGGGGCTGGAAACACC. Protein product: CASSQGQGAGNT. The complete CDR3 reads CASSQGQGAGNTIYF.

The sequenced part of the CDR3 DNA is TGCAGCGTTGATACAGGGGTCTACGAG. This encodes CSVDTGVYE. The full-length CDR3 reads as CSVDTGVYEQYF. J is TRBJ2-7 and V is TRBV29-1, with TRBD1 matching over 7 bases. The CDR3 goes on 3 residues after the read ends, and that part is filled in from the germline J gene. After removal of 3 bases from V and 3 bases from J, the junction contained 2 bases not matched to a gene. The CDR3 covers 12 residues. The germline V gene encodes CDR1 SQVTM and CDR2 ANQGSEA.

Comments on this clone: Coverage ceases 3 residues before the CDR3 finishes, and the germline J gene fills in the end. The chain recombines TRBV6-2 or TRBV6-3 with TRBJ2-1; 13 positions agree with TRBD2. The CDR3 sequence is 15 residues long. With 5 bases clipped from V and 5 bases from J, the junction kept 3 bases outside the gene matches. CDR1 and CDR2 (germline): MNHEY, SVGEGT. This chain's CDR3 is CASSPGTSGNNEQFF. The sequenced part of the CDR3 DNA is TGTGCCAGCAGTCCCGGGACTAGCGGGAACAATGAG.

Of note for this clone: Read sequence stops 3 residues before the CDR3 end, and the germline J gene provides the missing end. The chain links TRBV18 to TRBJ2-5, with D perhaps TRBD1 (6 bases). The CDR3 loop spans 13 amino acids. The V end was cut by 3 bases, the J end by 3 bases, with 8 bases between. Germline CDR1 is KGHSH and CDR2 is LQKENI. The DNA read from the CDR3 is TGTGCCAGCTCACCGTACAGGGAAGAGACC. It codes for CASSPYREET. The whole CDR3 protein reads CASSPYREETQYF.

Worth noting for this clone: Germline and junction disagree at one end, which may indicate a read error. The read ends 3 residues shy of where the CDR3 ends; the end is completed using the germline J gene. The rearrangement uses TRBV4-2 and TRBJ1-2; no definite D call. The length of the CDR3 is 15 residues. Germline V lookup: CDR1 LGHNA, CDR2 YNFKEQ. The CDR3 here is CASSQPLAGGYGYTF. The CDR3 bases that were read are TGCGCCAGCAGCCAACCTTTGGCAGGAGGCTATGGC.

Turning to this clone: The read ends 3 residues shy of where the CDR3 ends; the end is completed using the germline J gene. The rearrangement joins TRBV2 to TRBJ1-2; unclear D gene. The CDR3 contains 13 residues. The germline CDR1 and CDR2 sequences are SNHLY and FYNNEI. The V gene lost 3 bases and the J gene lost 5 bases, with 10 bases spanning the gap. The DNA read from the CDR3 is TGTGCCAGCAGTGACCACGGTGAATATGGC. Translated: CASSDHGEYG. The full CDR3 protein reads CASSDHGEYGYTF.

About this clone: The missing CDR3 end, 3 residues past where the read stops, is filled in from the germline J gene. This rearrangement joins TRBV28 to TRBJ1-6, with TRBD1 as a possible D gene (6 bases). This CDR3 comprises 14 residues. Trimming took off 6 bases at V and 6 bases at J, with 12 bases between the two ends. CDR1 and CDR2 (germline): MDHEN, SYDVKM. The sequenced CDR3 bases are TGTGCCAGCAGCCTCGGACAGACTAATTCACCC. Translation gives CASSLGQTNSP. The CDR3 in full is CASSLGQTNSPLHF.

Turning to this clone: The read is 3 residues too short to cover the CDR3 end, so that end is filled in from the germline J gene. The chain recombines TRBV7-2 with TRBJ1-2; tentative D call: TRBD1 (5 bases). The CDR3 consists of 14 residues. CDR1 and CDR2 from the germline V gene are SGHTA and FQGNSA. V shed 1 base and J shed 5 bases, with 11 bases lying between them. CDR3 protein: CASSLVGGDYGYTF. Partial CDR3 DNA: TGTGCCAGCAGCTTAGTCGGGGGGGATTATGGC.

A remark on this clone: The read comes to an end 3 residues before the CDR3 does, leaving the germline J gene to fill in the end. This chain joins TRBV5-6 and TRBJ2-1, with 9 positions matching TRBD1. Losses at the gene ends were 3 bases for V and 4 bases for J; bases not matched to a gene: 5. The CDR3 runs 15 residues. CDR1 is SGHDT and CDR2 is YYEEEE in the germline V gene. The CDR3 region is CASSYGTGPYNEQFF. CDR3 bases read: TGTGCCAGCAGCTATGGGACAGGGCCATACAATGAG. The variable domain in full, completed from reference TRBV5-6 and TRBJ2-1, reads DAGVTQSPTHLIKTRGQQVTLRCSPKSGHDTVSWYQQALGQGPQFIFQYYEEEERQRGNFPDRFSGHQFPNYSSELNVNALLLGDSALYLCASSYGTGPYNEQFFGPGTRLTVL.

Regarding this clone: The read gets to within 3 residues of the CDR3 end, and the germline J gene fills in the rest. V gene TRBV20-1 combines with J gene TRBJ2-5, with TRBD2 matching over 8 bases. This CDR3 contains 15 residues. J gave up 2 bases and V 2 bases, and 7 bases lay outside the gene matches. CDR1 and CDR2 from the germline V gene are DFQATT and SNEGSKA (reference sequence). The DNA read from the CDR3 is TGCAGTGCTAGATTTCGGGGGGGGAATCAAGAGACC. Protein sequence: CSARFRGGNQET. From start to end, the CDR3 is CSARFRGGNQETQYF.

Comment on this clone: The CDR3 end falls 3 residues outside the read, so it is completed with the germline J gene. The chain uses TRBV20-1 and TRBJ2-3; TRBD2 agrees at 7 bases. This CDR3 has 18 residues. Germline V lookup: CDR1 DFQATT, CDR2 SNEGSKA (reference sequence). CDR3 sequence reads: CSARGGDGGIQDRETQYF. The CDR3 DNA, read in part, is TGCAGTGCTAGGGGGGGGGACGGTGGGATTCAAGATCGGGAGACG.

Comments on this clone: The CDR3 extends 3 residues past the end of the read, so its final part is completed from the germline J gene. V and J are TRBV28 and TRBJ2-7, with D unresolved. V was shortened by 5 bases and J by 6 bases, with 29 bases between the two germline ends. There are 18 residues in the CDR3. Germline V lookup: CDR1 MDHEN, CDR2 SYDVKM. The CDR3 reads CASSPPPRTAPFLGEQYF. CDR3 DNA (partial): TGTGCCAGCAGTCCCCCTCCCCGTACAGCCCCGTTTCTTGGCGAG.

Regarding this clone: The CDR3 extends 3 residues past the end of the read, so its final part is completed from the germline J gene. This chain joins TRBV6-2 or TRBV6-3 and TRBJ1-2, with D unclear. CDR1 and CDR2 from the germline V gene are MNHEY and SVGEGT. Trimming took 6 bases from V and 4 from J, leaving 9 bases between them. The CDR3 is 12 residues long. The CDR3 reads CASRQEPYGYTF. CDR3 DNA (partial): TGTGCCAGCAGACAAGAACCCTATGGC.

For this clone: Germline and junction disagree at one end, which may indicate a read error. The read gets to within 3 residues of the CDR3 end, and the germline J gene fills in the rest. This chain uses TRBV4-2 with TRBJ1-3; no clear D gene. Germline CDR1 and CDR2: LGHNA and YNFKEQ. The CDR3 sequence is 13 residues long. The CDR3 protein is CASSQDRGNTIYF. CDR3 DNA (partial): TGCGCCAGCAGCCAAGATCGAGGGAACACC.

Turning to this clone: With the read ending 3 residues before the CDR3 end, the germline J gene is used to fill in that end. This rearrangement joins TRBV20-1 to TRBJ1-3; D is ambiguous. The CDR3 loop spans 16 amino acids. CDR1 DFQATT and CDR2 SNEGSKA come from the germline V gene (reference sequence). V dropped 0 bases and J dropped 0 bases, with 12 bases sitting between them. CDR3 sequence reads: CSARDWNSFSGNTIYF. The CDR3 DNA, read in part, is TGCAGTGCTAGAGATTGGAACAGTTTCTCTGGAAACACC.

Points on this clone: The sequence runs out 3 residues before the end of the CDR3; the remainder is reconstructed from the germline J gene. This chain connects TRBV11-2 to TRBJ1-2; D is unclear. There are 15 residues in the CDR3. CDR1 is SGHAT and CDR2 is FQNNGV in the germline V gene. V was shortened by 4 bases and J by 3 bases, with 15 bases between the two germline ends. The CDR3 bases that were read are TGTGCCAGCAGCTCCTCCAGGACTACCGACTATGGC. Protein: CASSSSRTTDYG. Given in full, the CDR3 is CASSSSRTTDYGYTF.